This TCR beta chain was profiled in a study of cytomegalovirus exposure and HLA in healthy donors. PCR involved 60 Vbeta and 13 Jbeta primers. The method was immunoSEQ multiplex PCR; TCRdb's version includes in-frame clones alone and lacks a portion of them. The sample carries 100,000 to 150,000 clones, over 8% recorded once. This clone occurred a few times. V was pared by 4 bases and J by 3 bases, with 16 bases between. CDR3 size: 15 residues. CDR1 and CDR2 from the germline V gene are MRHNA and SNTAGT. The V gene is TRBV6-4, the J gene TRBJ2-7; D uncertain. The source is a middle-aged man in good health and CMV-seronegative. The material sequenced was PBMCs. Here the CDR3 DNA reads TGTGCCAGCAGTGGGCAGTACCCGATATACTACGAGCAGTACTTC. This sequence encodes CASSGQYPIYYEQYF.